The 6 T cell receptor beta chains below all came from one sample that was sequenced in a study of vaccination effects on CD4 cells after COVID-19. Following an approximately ten-day culture, CD4+ T cells were purified. The cohort was immunized with two doses of either the BNT162b2 or mRNA-1273 vaccine. Sequenced by immunoSEQ multiplex PCR; TCRdb stores in-frame clones only, minus some. The table shows 50,000 to 80,000 clones, with roughly four fifths occurring only once. Their target antigens are unknown. The sequencing here drew on CD4+ T cells from PBMCs cultured without peptide, taken after COVID-19 vaccination. These receptors all stem from a human donor who received a COVID-19 vaccine.

The chain has TRBV18 and TRBJ1-5; TRBD1 matches at 8 bases. CDR3 length: 15 amino acids. The germline V gene encodes CDR1 KGHSH and CDR2 LQKENI. J was trimmed by 4 bases and V by 4 bases; bases with no gene match: 6. The CDR3: CASSQSGQANQPQHF. CDR3 coding DNA: TGTGCCAGCTCACAATCGGGACAGGCGAATCAGCCCCAGCATTTT. Combining the CDR3 with reference TRBV18 and TRBJ1-5 gives the whole variable domain NAGVMQNPRHLVRRRGQEARLRCSPMKGHSHVYWYRQLPEEGLKFMVYLQKENIIDESGMPKERFSAEFPKEGPSILRIQQVVRGDSAAYFCASSQSGQANQPQHFGDGTRLSIL.

This sequence joins TRBV7-2 and TRBJ2-5; the match to TRBD1 covers 8 bases. V dropped 1 base and J dropped 5; count of bases not matched to a gene: 6. The CDR3 length is 15 residues. Germline CDR1 SGHTA, CDR2 FQGNSA. The CDR3, as DNA: TGTGCCAGCAGCTTAGGGTCGGACAGGGTGGAGACCCAGTACTTC. It specifies CASSLGSDRVETQYF.

The chain joins TRBV27 to TRBJ1-1; 7 positions agree with TRBD1. Germline CDR1 is MNHEY and CDR2 is SMNVEV (reference sequence). This CDR3 spans 15 amino acids. Losses at the gene ends were 6 bases for V and 0 bases for J; bases not matched to a gene: 7. The CDR3 sequence is CASSLKGTVNTEAFF. CDR3 coding DNA: TGTGCCAGCAGCTTAAAAGGGACAGTGAACACTGAAGCTTTCTTT.

The chain has TRBV27 and TRBJ1-2; 9 bases are a match to TRBD1. CDR1 MNHEY and CDR2 SMNVEV come from the germline V gene (reference sequence). This CDR3 is 15 amino acids long. The V and J ends lost 4 bases and 3 bases, in that order; junction bases with no gene match: 6. The CDR3 DNA follows: TGTGCCAGCAGTTCCCCCGGGACAGGGTACTATGGCTACACCTTC. This gives the protein CASSSPGTGYYGYTF.

The J gene is TRBJ1-2, the V gene TRBV24-1, with D perhaps TRBD1 (6 bases). Between the trimmed V and J ends, which lost 4 bases and 8 bases, there was a span of 25 bases. The CDR3 spans 17 residues. Germline lookup yields CDR1 KGHDR and CDR2 SFDVKD. The CDR3 reads CATSEDTTNLIGGGYTF. The CDR3 nucleotides are TGTGCCACCAGTGAAGATACGACCAACCTTATAGGGGGGGGCTACACCTTC.

The V call is TRBV7-4, the J call TRBJ1-4, with no clear D. Germline CDR1 SGHVT, CDR2 SQSDAQ. V was clipped by 2 bases and J by 0 bases, with 7 bases between them. CDR3 length equals 15 residues. This chain's CDR3 is CASSLKVSTNEKLFF. DNA for the CDR3: TGTGCCAGCAGCTTAAAGGTTTCAACTAATGAAAAACTGTTTTTT.